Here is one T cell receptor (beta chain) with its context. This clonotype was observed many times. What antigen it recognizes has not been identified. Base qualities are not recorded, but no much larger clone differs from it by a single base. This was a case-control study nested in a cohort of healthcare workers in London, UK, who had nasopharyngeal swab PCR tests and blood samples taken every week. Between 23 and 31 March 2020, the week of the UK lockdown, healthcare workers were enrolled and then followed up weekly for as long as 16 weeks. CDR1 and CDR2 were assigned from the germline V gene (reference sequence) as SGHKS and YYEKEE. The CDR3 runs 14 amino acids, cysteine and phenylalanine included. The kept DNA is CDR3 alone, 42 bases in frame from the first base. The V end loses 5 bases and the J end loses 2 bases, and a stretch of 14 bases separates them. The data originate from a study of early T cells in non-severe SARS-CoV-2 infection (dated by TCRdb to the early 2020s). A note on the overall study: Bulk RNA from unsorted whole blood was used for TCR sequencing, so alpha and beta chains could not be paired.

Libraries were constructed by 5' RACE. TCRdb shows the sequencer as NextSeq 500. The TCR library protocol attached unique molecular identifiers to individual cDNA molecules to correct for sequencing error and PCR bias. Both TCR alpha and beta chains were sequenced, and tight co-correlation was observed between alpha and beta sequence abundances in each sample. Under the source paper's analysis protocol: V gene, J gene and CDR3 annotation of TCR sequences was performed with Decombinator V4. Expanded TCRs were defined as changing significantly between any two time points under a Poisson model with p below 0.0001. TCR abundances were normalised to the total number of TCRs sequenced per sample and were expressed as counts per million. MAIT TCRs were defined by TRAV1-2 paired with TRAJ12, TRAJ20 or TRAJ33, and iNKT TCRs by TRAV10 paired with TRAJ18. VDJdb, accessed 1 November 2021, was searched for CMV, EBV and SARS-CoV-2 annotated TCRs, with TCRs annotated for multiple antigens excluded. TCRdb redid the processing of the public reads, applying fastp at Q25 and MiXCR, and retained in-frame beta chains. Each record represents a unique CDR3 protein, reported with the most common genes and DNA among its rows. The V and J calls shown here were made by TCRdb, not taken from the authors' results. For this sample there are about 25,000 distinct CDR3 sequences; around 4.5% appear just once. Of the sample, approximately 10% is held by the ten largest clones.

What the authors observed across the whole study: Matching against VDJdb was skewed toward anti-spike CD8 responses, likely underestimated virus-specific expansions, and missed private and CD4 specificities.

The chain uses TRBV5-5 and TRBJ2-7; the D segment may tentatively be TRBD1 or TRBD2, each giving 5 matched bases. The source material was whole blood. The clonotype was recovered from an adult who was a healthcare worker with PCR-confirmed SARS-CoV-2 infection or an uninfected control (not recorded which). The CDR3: CASSPGTGPYEQYF. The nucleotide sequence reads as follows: TGTGCCAGCAGTCCCGGGACGGGACCCTACGAGCAGTACTTC.